One sample yielded the 12 T cell receptor beta chains listed below, sequenced in a study of OX40 agonist ivuxolimab in advanced cancers. Some clones are missing from TCRdb's copy, which holds only in-frame ones; the method was immunoSEQ multiplex PCR. The sample yields about 57,000 clones, about 85% seen once. Source: CD4+ or CD8+ T cells sorted from blood, taken in a trial of the OX40 agonist ivuxolimab. Every receptor here comes from an adult with an advanced solid tumor such as melanoma, head and neck, liver or kidney cancer.

V is TRBV5-3 and J is TRBJ2-1, with TRBD1 as a possible D gene (6 bases). TRBV5-3 counts as an open reading frame of uncertain function. Trimming left V 0 bases short and J 7 bases short, with 20 bases between. CDR3 length: 17 residues. The CDR3 nucleotides read TGTGCCAGAAGCTTGGCCGAGCAGGGGTGGGTTGGGAATGAGCAGTTCTTC. As protein: CARSLAEQGWVGNEQFF.

The chain has TRBV2 and TRBJ2-2; 8 bases match TRBD2. Germline CDR1 and CDR2: SNHLY and FYNNEI. J gave up 6 bases and V 3 bases, and 9 bases lay outside the gene matches. CDR3 size: 16 residues. The CDR3 reads CASSDLGTRQPGELFF. DNA of the CDR3: TGTGCCAGCAGTGATCTTGGGACTAGACAGCCCGGGGAGCTGTTTTTT. Combining the CDR3 with reference TRBV2 and TRBJ2-2 gives the whole variable domain EPEVTQTPSHQVTQMGQEVILRCVPISNHLYFYWYRQILGQKVEFLVSFYNNEISEKSEIFDDQFSVERPDGSNFTLKIRSTKLEDSAMYFCASSDLGTRQPGELFFGEGSRLTVL.

The genes are TRBV6-1 and TRBJ2-2, with 11 bases that match TRBD1. This CDR3 has 18 residues. V gave up 4 bases and J gave up 7 bases; unmatched junction bases: 14. CDR1 is MNHNS and CDR2 is SASEGT in the germline V gene. DNA for the CDR3: TGTGCCAGCAGTGCCTTCGGTCCGGGACAGGGGGTGGGCGGGGAGCTGTTTTTT. Amino acids: CASSAFGPGQGVGGELFF.

The chain links TRBV19 to TRBJ1-5; 9 bases map to TRBD1. The CDR3 covers 14 residues. The germline V gene encodes CDR1 LNHDA and CDR2 SQIVND (reference sequence). V was pared by 8 bases and J by 7 bases, with 9 bases of the junction left unmatched. The CDR3 is CASAGTGGRQPQHF. In nucleotides, the CDR3 is TGTGCCAGTGCCGGTACAGGGGGCCGGCAGCCCCAGCATTTT.

This sequence joins TRBV18 and TRBJ2-2, with D uncertain. Trimming stripped 1 base from V and 7 bases from J, with 7 bases between. The germline V gene has CDR1 KGHSH and CDR2 LQKENI. The CDR3 has 13 residues. The CDR3 region is CASSPLVDGELFF. The CDR3 DNA reads as TGTGCCAGCTCACCACTCGTTGACGGGGAGCTGTTTTTT.

This rearrangement joins TRBV5-1 to TRBJ2-7; maybe TRBD2 (5 bases). V lost 5 bases and J 1 base, leaving 22 bases between the germline ends. This CDR3 region has 17 residues. The germline gives CDR1 SGHRS, CDR2 YFSETQ. The CDR3 DNA is TGCGCCAGCAGTTGGAGGACGAGTCTCCCGGGTTCCTACGAGCAGTACTTC. It specifies CASSWRTSLPGSYEQYF.

The V gene is TRBV7-9, the J gene TRBJ2-1; perhaps TRBD1 as D (6 bases). Trimming cost V 8 bases and J 8 bases, with 19 bases left between them. Germline CDR1 reads SEHNR; CDR2 reads FQNEAQ (reference sequence). The CDR3 length is 14 residues. The CDR3 coding sequence is TGTGCCAGCTATAGCACTTCAAAGGGGGATGAGCAGTTCTTC. Translation: CASYSTSKGDEQFF.

The V call is TRBV5-1, the J call TRBJ2-1; TRBD2 matches 14 bases. Unmatched junction bases numbered 17, after V lost 4 bases and J lost 5 bases. Germline V gives CDR1 SGHRS, CDR2 YFSETQ. The CDR3 is made up of 20 amino acids. Here the CDR3 reads CASSPLRGTSGRAWNNEQFF. The DNA for the CDR3 is TGCGCCAGCAGCCCCCTACGGGGGACTAGCGGGAGAGCATGGAACAATGAGCAGTTCTTC.

The rearrangement joins TRBV18 to TRBJ1-1; D gene ambiguous. The CDR3 is 13 amino acids. Germline lookup yields CDR1 KGHSH and CDR2 LQKENI. Trimming left V 4 bases short and J 3 bases short, with 9 bases between. CDR3 loop: CASSRGRDTEAFF. Written as DNA, the CDR3 is TGTGCCAGCTCACGTGGAAGGGACACTGAAGCTTTCTTT.

The chain carries TRBV7-9 and TRBJ1-1; 7 bases are a match to TRBD1. V shed 5 bases, J shed 0 bases, and the junction held 3 bases outside the gene matches. The CDR3 is 14 residues long. Germline CDR1 SEHNR, CDR2 FQNEAQ (reference sequence). CDR3 in DNA: TGTGCCAGCAGCGCGGGACAGATGAACACTGAAGCTTTCTTT. It codes for CASSAGQMNTEAFF.

J is TRBJ2-7 and V is TRBV7-9, with D unresolved. Germline values: CDR1 SEHNR, CDR2 FQNEAQ (reference sequence). The CDR3 has 12 residues. V was clipped by 8 bases and J by 3 bases, with 11 bases between them. Here the CDR3 reads CASASSLYEQYF. In DNA form, the CDR3 reads TGTGCCAGCGCTTCTTCCCTCTACGAGCAGTACTTC. Looking up the rest from reference TRBV7-9 and TRBJ2-7 gives the full variable domain: DTGVSQNPRHKITKRGQNVTFRCDPISEHNRLYWYRQTLGQGPEFLTYFQNEAQLEKSRLLSDRFSAERPKGSFSTLEIQRTEQGDSAMYLCASASSLYEQYFGPGTRLTVT.

The chain joins TRBV28 to TRBJ2-5, with 8 bases matching TRBD1. In germline, CDR1 is MDHEN, CDR2 SYDVKM. CDR3 length: 12 residues. With 10 bases clipped from V and 5 bases from J, the junction kept 6 bases outside the gene matches. This CDR3 reads CAIQGARETQYF. CDR3 coding DNA: TGTGCCATCCAGGGGGCGCGGGAGACCCAGTACTTC.